These 2 T cell receptor beta chains share one sample of origin, sequenced in a study of blood T cell repertoires in COVID-19. Profiling relied on immunoSEQ multiplex PCR, and the TCRdb table lists in-frame clones only, not all of them. The sample lists approximately 150,000 clones, about 85% seen once, with 5.6% in the top ten. The specimen was PBMCs or T cells enriched from blood (not recorded which). The origin of the receptors is a middle-aged woman with acute COVID-19.

This chain connects TRBV9 to TRBJ1-3, with D possibly matching TRBD1 (6 bases). The CDR3 consists of 14 residues. V lost 3 bases, J lost 4 bases, and 11 bases lay in between. Per germline, CDR1 SGDLS and CDR2 YYNGEE. The CDR3 nucleotides are TGTGCCAGCAGCGCCGGGGGGCACGGAAACACCATATATTTT. Protein sequence: CASSAGGHGNTIYF.

The genes are TRBV4-2 and TRBJ2-5, with 9 bases fitting TRBD1. Germline V gene data show CDR1 as LGHNA and CDR2 as YNFKEQ. Trimming removed 0 bases from V and 2 bases from J; junction bases left unmatched: 4. CDR3 length: 16 residues. CDR3 loop: CASSQDSGTGQETQYF. CDR3 DNA sequence: TGTGCCAGCAGCCAAGATTCCGGGACAGGGCAAGAGACCCAGTACTTC.